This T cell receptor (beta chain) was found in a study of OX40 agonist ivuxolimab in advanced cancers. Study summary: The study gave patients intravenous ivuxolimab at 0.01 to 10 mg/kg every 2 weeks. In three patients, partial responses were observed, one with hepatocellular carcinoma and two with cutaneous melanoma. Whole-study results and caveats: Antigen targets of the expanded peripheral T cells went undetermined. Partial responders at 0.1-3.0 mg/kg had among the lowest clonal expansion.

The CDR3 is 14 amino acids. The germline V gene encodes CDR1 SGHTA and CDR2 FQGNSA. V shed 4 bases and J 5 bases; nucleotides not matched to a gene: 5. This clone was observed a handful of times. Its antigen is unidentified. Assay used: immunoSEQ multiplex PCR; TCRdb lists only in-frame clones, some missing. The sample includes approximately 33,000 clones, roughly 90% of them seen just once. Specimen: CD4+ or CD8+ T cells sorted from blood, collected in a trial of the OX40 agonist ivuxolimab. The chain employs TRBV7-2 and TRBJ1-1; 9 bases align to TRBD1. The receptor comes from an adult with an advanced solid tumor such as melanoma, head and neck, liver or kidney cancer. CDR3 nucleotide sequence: TGTGCCAGCAGCTCTAGACAGGGGGAAACTGAAGCTTTCTTT. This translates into CASSSRQGETEAFF.